Each of the 24 T cell receptor beta chains below was sequenced from the same sample in a study of technical replicates of blood from a handful of donors (dated by TCRdb to 2017 to 2019). The receptor library was made with the immunoSEQ multiplex PCR assay. The table was pulled from immuneACCESS by TCRdb, which kept in-frame rearrangements only. Such tables lose some clones; where checked, under half of the loss comes from unresolved V genes, and the rest has no known cause. This sample has roughly 85,000 clones in its table, and about 94% of those were observed once. Of the sample, roughly 0.28% falls within the top ten clones. The sequenced sample was T cells isolated from PBMCs. These receptors came from a human donor in good health.

The chain links TRBV6-5 to TRBJ2-1, with 7 positions matching TRBD1. Germline V gives CDR1 MNHEY, CDR2 SVGAGI. The length of the CDR3 is 15 residues. V trimming: 7 bases; J trimming: 4 bases; junction bases outside the gene matches: 10. For the CDR3, the DNA is TGTGCCAGCAACGGACAGGACACTACTTACAATGAGCAGTTCTTC. It yields the protein CASNGQDTTYNEQFF.

This clone has only a few counts. The gene calls are TRBV6-6 and TRBJ1-2, with 7 bases that match TRBD1. Germline V gives CDR1 MNHNY, CDR2 SVGAGI (reference sequence). V shed 6 bases and J 8 bases; nucleotides not matched to a gene: 9. CDR3 length equals 13 residues. The chain's CDR3 is CASRPDRENGYTF. CDR3 coding DNA: TGTGCCAGCAGGCCCGACAGGGAGAACGGCTACACCTTC.

The chain couples TRBV7-8 to TRBJ2-7; D is unclear. There are 13 residues in the CDR3. The germline V and J ends were trimmed by 1 base and 3 bases, with 7 bases remaining between them. Looked up from germline, CDR1 is SGHVS and CDR2 is FQNEAQ. The CDR3 DNA follows: TGTGCCAGCAGCTTAGGCAGACACTACGAGCAGTACTTC. This codes for CASSLGRHYEQYF. Variable domain in full (rest from reference TRBV7-8 and TRBJ2-7): GAGVSQSPRYKVAKRGQDVALRCDPISGHVSLFWYQQALGQGPEFLTYFQNEAQLDKSGLPSDRFFAERPEGSVSTLKIQRTQQEDSAVYLCASSLGRHYEQYFGPGTRLTVT.

The chain has TRBV10-2 and TRBJ1-1, with 7 bases identical to TRBD1. The CDR3 covers 17 residues. Germline CDR1 and CDR2: WSHSY and SAAADI. Trimming removed 7 bases from V and 4 bases from J; junction bases left unmatched: 18. CDR3 loop: CASKQGLGRATGTEAFF. The CDR3, as DNA: TGCGCCAGCAAACAGGGGCTGGGCAGGGCCACGGGCACTGAAGCTTTCTTT.

The chain joins TRBV19 to TRBJ2-6; possibly TRBD2 for D (6 bases). The CDR3 covers 19 residues. V gave up 7 bases and J gave up 1 base, with 23 bases separating them. Germline CDR1 reads LNHDA; CDR2 reads SQIVND (reference sequence). The CDR3: CASTWGGRLDPSGANVLTF. The CDR3 region has the DNA TGTGCCAGTACGTGGGGAGGTAGATTGGACCCATCTGGGGCCAACGTCCTGACTTTC.

The chain links TRBV7-9 to TRBJ2-2; unclear D gene. The germline CDR1 and CDR2 sequences are SEHNR and FQNEAQ (reference sequence). The CDR3 spans 15 residues. V lost 1 base and J 4 bases, leaving 10 bases between the germline ends. This chain's CDR3 is CASSLGRHPTGELFF. CDR3 DNA: TGTGCCAGCAGCTTAGGCCGACACCCCACCGGGGAGCTGTTTTTT.

The chain couples TRBV7-7 to TRBJ2-7, with D possibly TRBD2 on 5 matching bases. V was shortened by 2 bases and J by 3 bases, with 8 bases between the two germline ends. The CDR3 contains 13 residues. CDR1 is SSHAT and CDR2 is FNYEAQ in the germline V gene (reference sequence). The CDR3 here is CASSLKAGYEQYF. For the CDR3, the DNA is TGTGCCAGCAGCTTAAAGGCGGGCTACGAGCAGTACTTC.

V usage is TRBV5-1 and J usage is TRBJ2-3, with D possibly matching TRBD1 (5 bases). In germline, CDR1 is SGHRS, CDR2 YFSETQ. The CDR3 spans 13 residues. V was trimmed by 3 bases and J by 5 bases, leaving 10 bases between them. The CDR3 here is CASSSDTGDTQYF. CDR3 DNA: TGCGCCAGCAGCTCGGATACAGGAGATACGCAGTATTTT.

In its sample, this clone was seen once. The chain joins TRBV27 to TRBJ2-5, with 8 bases matching TRBD2. This CDR3 is 15 amino acids long. Germline CDR1 and CDR2: MNHEY and SMNVEV (reference sequence). Germline trimming cut 3 bases from V and 4 bases from J; bases unmatched to any gene: 7. The CDR3 nucleotides are TGTGCCAGCAGTTTGACTAGCGTCGTCCGAGAGACCCAGTACTTC. Its translation is CASSLTSVVRETQYF.

This sequence joins TRBV15 and TRBJ2-1; 9 bases are shared with TRBD2. The V and J ends lost 0 bases and 0 bases, in that order; junction bases with no gene match: 3. Germline V gene lookup returns CDR1 LNHNV and CDR2 YYDKDF (reference sequence). The CDR3 contains 17 residues. DNA of the CDR3: TGTGCCACCAGCAGAGATGCGGGGGGGAGCTCCTACAATGAGCAGTTCTTC. This encodes CATSRDAGGSSYNEQFF.

A single count supports this clone. The genes are TRBV19 and TRBJ2-2, with a weak D call TRBD2 (6 bases). Germline-derived CDR1 and CDR2 are LNHDA and SQIVND (reference sequence). V was pared by 10 bases and J by 5 bases, with 20 bases between. The CDR3 has 15 residues. The CDR3, as DNA: TGTGCCACCAGCGGGCGGCAGGAGTATACCGGGGAGCTGTTTTTT. It specifies CATSGRQEYTGELFF.

CDR3 nucleotide sequence: TGTGCCAGCAGCCCGTTTGGGCCAGCCATTAACTATGGCTACACCTTC. Encoded protein: CASSPFGPAINYGYTF. This chain joins TRBV11-2 and TRBJ1-2; D call uncertain. The CDR3 covers 16 residues. Germline values: CDR1 SGHAT, CDR2 FQNNGV. V was trimmed by 5 bases and J by 1 base, leaving 17 bases between them. Full variable domain (rest looked up from reference TRBV11-2 and TRBJ1-2): EAGVAQSPRYKIIEKRQSVAFWCNPISGHATLYWYQQILGQGPKLLIQFQNNGVVDDSQLPKDRFSAERLKGVDSTLKIQPAKLEDSAVYLCASSPFGPAINYGYTFGSGTRLTVV.

This clone was seen a single time. The rearrangement links TRBV5-1 to TRBJ2-3, with 7 bases that match TRBD1. The length of the CDR3 is 15 residues. Per the germline V gene, CDR1 is SGHRS and CDR2 is YFSETQ. Germline trimming cut 4 bases from V and 0 bases from J; bases unmatched to any gene: 5. CDR3 nucleotide sequence: TGCGCCAGCAGCAAGGACAGGCCCAGCACAGATACGCAGTATTTT. Translating it yields CASSKDRPSTDTQYF.

This chain uses TRBV5-1 with TRBJ2-5; the D gene is possibly TRBD1 (6 bases). Per germline, CDR1 SGHRS and CDR2 YFSETQ. Trimming took 1 base from V and 5 from J, leaving 18 bases between them. The CDR3 runs 16 residues. The DNA of the CDR3 is TGCGCCAGCAGCTTGATCCCTCAACAGGGTTCGGAGACCCAGTACTTC. Encoded protein: CASSLIPQQGSETQYF.

The chain combines TRBV5-6 with TRBJ1-2; D ambiguous. The CDR3 sequence is 15 residues long. The germline V gene has CDR1 SGHDT and CDR2 YYEEEE. Trimming cost V 0 bases and J 0 bases, with 9 bases left between them. CDR3 nucleotides: TGTGCCAGCAGCTTGGGACTACAAACTAACTATGGCTACACCTTC. This sequence encodes CASSLGLQTNYGYTF.

This clone was seen more than once but under ten times. The chain recombines TRBV4-1 with TRBJ1-2; D is undetermined. The ends were cut back, 3 bases at V and 8 bases at J, with 16 bases in the middle. The CDR3 is 14 residues long. Germline V gene lookup returns CDR1 MGHRA and CDR2 YSYEKL. The CDR3 DNA reads as TGCGCCAGCAGCCAGAGCCTTCTACCGGGAGGCTACACCTTC. Residues: CASSQSLLPGGYTF.

CDR3 residues: CASSEARVNEQFF. The CDR3 nucleotides are TGTGCCAGCAGTGAAGCGCGGGTCAATGAGCAGTTCTTC. This chain links TRBV6-1 with TRBJ2-1; weak D call: TRBD2 (5 bases). Germline lookup yields CDR1 MNHNS and CDR2 SASEGT. V lost 0 bases, J lost 6 bases, and 6 bases lay in between. This CDR3 is built from 13 residues.

The V and J genes are TRBV5-1 and TRBJ2-2; weak D call: TRBD1 (6 bases). The CDR3 covers 15 residues. Germline V gene lookup returns CDR1 SGHRS and CDR2 YFSETQ. V lost 9 bases to trimming and J lost 0 bases, with 15 bases between them. The CDR3 DNA is TGCGCCACCACTGCCAGGACAGCGAACACCGGGGAGCTGTTTTTT. The encoded protein is CATTARTANTGELFF.

The chain has TRBV7-8 and TRBJ2-3; the D gene is possibly TRBD2 (5 bases). Germline loops: CDR1 SGHVS, CDR2 FQNEAQ. This CDR3 has 14 amino acids. Trimming shortened V by 3 bases and J by 2 bases, and 9 bases separated the two germline ends. The CDR3 loop is CASSFRENTDTQYF. CDR3 nucleotide sequence: TGTGCCAGCAGCTTTCGGGAAAACACAGATACGCAGTATTTT.

The chain recombines TRBV6-5 with TRBJ2-5; 12 bases align to TRBD2. This CDR3 contains 14 residues. V trimming: 6 bases; J trimming: 14 bases; junction bases outside the gene matches: 13. The V gene's germline CDR1 is MNHEY and CDR2 SVGAGI. CDR3 DNA sequence: TGTGCCAGCAGCCCAAATACTAGCGGGAGGAGCCCATACTTC. Translation gives CASSPNTSGRSPYF.

In this sample, this clone turned up once. The rearrangement links TRBV30 to TRBJ1-6; TRBD1 matches 7 bases. Germline loops: CDR1 GTSNPN, CDR2 SVGIG (reference sequence). Trimming took 0 bases from V and 9 from J; bases not matched to a gene: 8. CDR3 length equals 15 residues. The CDR3 reads CAWSVVTPGGSPLHF. In nucleotides, the CDR3 is TGTGCCTGGAGTGTTGTGACCCCAGGGGGTTCACCCCTCCACTTT. Drawing the rest from reference TRBV30 and TRBJ1-6, the complete variable domain is SQTIHQWPATLVQPVGSPLSLECTVEGTSNPNLYWYRQAAGRGLQLLFYSVGIGQISSEVPQNLSASRPQDRQFILSSKKLLLSDSGFYLCAWSVVTPGGSPLHFGNGTRLTVT.

The J gene is TRBJ2-7, the V gene TRBV5-4, with D possibly being TRBD2 (6 bases). Germline-derived CDR1 and CDR2 are SGHNT and YYREEE (reference sequence). V dropped 4 bases and J dropped 2 bases, with 19 bases sitting between them. The CDR3 is made up of 16 amino acids. CDR3 amino acids: CASSRYSGALTYEQYF. CDR3 nucleotides: TGTGCCAGCAGCCGGTATAGCGGCGCCCTCACCTACGAGCAGTACTTC. Full variable domain (remainder filled in from reference TRBV5-4 and TRBJ2-7): ETGVTQSPTHLIKTRGQQVTLRCSSQSGHNTVSWYQQALGQGPQFIFQYYREEENGRGNFPPRFSGLQFPNYSSELNVNALELDDSALYLCASSRYSGALTYEQYFGPGTRLTVT.

The rearrangement uses TRBV2 and TRBJ2-3; 12 nucleotides line up with TRBD2. V lost 5 bases to trimming and J lost 3 bases; unmatched junction nucleotides: 6. Germline assignment: CDR1 SNHLY and CDR2 FYNNEI. This CDR3 has 16 residues. CDR3 nucleotides: TGTGCCAGCAGTTCCAGGCTAGCGGGGGGGACAGATACGCAGTATTTT. Translating gives CASSSRLAGGTDTQYF.

The chain has TRBV11-3 and TRBJ2-1, with D perhaps TRBD2 (5 bases). The V gene's germline CDR1 is SGHNT and CDR2 YENEEA. The CDR3 sequence is 18 residues long. Trimming removed 4 bases at V and 0 bases at J, with 19 bases between. This chain's CDR3 is CASSSPVGGKGSYNEQFF. For the CDR3, the DNA is TGTGCCAGCAGCTCCCCGGTCGGAGGAAAGGGCTCCTACAATGAGCAGTTCTTC.